The sequence of this TCR beta chain was determined in a study of spatial heterogeneity in lung cancer. Looking at the study overall: Each unique TCR and UMI combination was seen more than ten times on average in raw reads.

Study-wide points: Tumor mutation counts were tracked by expanded intratumoral alpha and beta TCR counts.

This clonotype was counted many times. No antigen is known for it. The V and J ends lost 2 bases and 8 bases respectively, with 19 bases between them. CDR1 DFQATT and CDR2 SNEGSKA come from the germline V gene (reference sequence). The CDR3 has 15 amino acids. Every TCR cDNA molecule bore a unique molecular identifier. From the 5' RACE reads, TCRdb called clonotypes with MiXCR, one entry per CDR3 protein. Found here are about 100,000 distinct CDR3 sequences, roughly 4.5% of them singletons; the top ten hold 21%. The time point is: sample taken at primary tumor resection. The chain is built from TRBV20-1 and TRBJ1-5; D possibly corresponds to TRBD1 (5 bases). The sequence was collected from a male donor with early-stage non-small cell lung cancer. The source was lung tumor tissue, collected at surgery. CDR3 amino acids: CSARIERDAFEPQHF. The CDR3 DNA sequence: TGCAGTGCTAGAATTGAGCGGGACGCATTTGAGCCCCAGCATTTT.